Below, one T cell receptor (beta chain) is given with its context. This clonotype was seen ten or more times. No antigen is known for it. Base qualities are not provided; no much larger clone lies one nucleotide away. Library preparation was by 5' RACE. Data came from a NextSeq 500. The TCR library protocol attached unique molecular identifiers to individual cDNA molecules to correct for sequencing error and PCR bias. TCR alpha and beta chains were both sequenced, and the abundances of alpha and beta sequences in each sample were closely correlated with each other. The published analysis was carried out like this. Decombinator V4 was used to annotate TCR sequences for V gene, J gene and CDR3. TCRs were defined as expanded if a significant change between any two time points was detected under a Poisson model with p below 0.0001. TCR abundances were normalised to the total number of TCRs sequenced per sample and were expressed as counts per million. TRAV1-2 paired with TRAJ12, TRAJ20 or TRAJ33 defined MAIT TCRs, while TRAV10 paired with TRAJ18 defined iNKT TCRs. VDJdb, accessed on 1 November 2021, was searched for TCRs annotated for CMV, EBV and SARS-CoV-2, and TCRs annotated for more than one antigen were excluded. The public reads were quality trimmed at Q25 with fastp and then assembled into clones with MiXCR by TCRdb, keeping productive beta chains. Entries that share a CDR3 protein sequence are merged under the most common genes and DNA. TCRdb's processing, not the authors' own work, is the source of the V and J calls. The sample records under 20,000 distinct CDR3 sequences, 4% to 5.5% of which are singletons. The ten largest clones capture 5.5% to 8.5% of the sample.

Reading the germline V gene gives CDR1 SGHTA and CDR2 FQGNSA. Trimming takes 5 bases from V and 8 bases from J, and the germline ends sit 18 bases apart. From the cysteine through the phenylalanine, the CDR3 covers 15 amino acids. Here the CDR3 DNA is all that survives: 45 bases in frame from base 1. This was a case-control study nested in a cohort of healthcare workers in London, UK, who had nasopharyngeal swab PCR tests and blood samples taken every week. Healthcare workers were recruited between 23 and 31 March 2020, during the week of the UK lockdown, and were followed weekly for up to about 15 weeks. This sample stems from a study of early T cells in non-severe SARS-CoV-2 infection (TCRdb year 2021). Concerning the study at large: Because TCR sequencing relied on bulk RNA taken from unsorted whole blood, pairing of alpha and beta chains was not possible.

What the research found in general, with its limitations: VDJdb matching was skewed toward anti-spike CD8 responses, so virus-specific expansions were likely underestimated and private and CD4 specificities were missed.

The TCR was taken from an adult who was a healthcare worker with PCR-confirmed SARS-CoV-2 infection or an uninfected control (not recorded which). Rearrangement joined TRBV7-2 to TRBJ1-4, with TRBD1 perhaps the D gene, on 5 matching bases. Sequencing was performed on whole blood. The bases are TGTGCCAGCAGCCCTAGTGGAGGGGTTGACGAAAAACTGTTTTTT. This codes for CASSPSGGVDEKLFF.